The 18 T cell receptor beta chains below were found in one sample sequenced in a study of prognosis after radiotherapy for stage I lung cancer. The genomic DNA TCR beta CDR3 region underwent two rounds of multiplex PCR. Primers targeting each individual TRBV and TRBJ gene were applied in first-round PCR. One entry per CDR3 protein, called by TCRdb with MiXCR from the multiplex PCR reads. This sample has 30,000 to 35,000 distinct CDR3 sequences, with around 32% found just once. This sample comprised PBMCs, obtained before or after stereotactic body radiation therapy (not recorded which). The receptors come from a donor over 45 with non-small cell lung cancer.

In this sample, this clonotype turned up many times. V is TRBV29-1 and J is TRBJ1-1; D unclear. Germline assignment: CDR1 SQVTM and CDR2 ANQGSEA. The CDR3 has 12 amino acids. V shed 4 bases and J shed 1 base, with 7 bases lying between them. This CDR3 reads CSVAGENTEAFF. The CDR3 DNA is TGCAGCGTTGCTGGAGAGAACACTGAAGCTTTCTTT.

This clonotype was counted ten times or more. As DNA, the CDR3 is TGTGCCAGCAGCTCTATACGGGTGGCCGAGCAGTACTTC. Its translation is CASSSIRVAEQYF. The chain joins TRBV11-2 to TRBJ2-7; D remains unclear. The length of the CDR3 is 13 residues. V was cut by 4 bases and J by 6 bases, with 13 bases left in between. Germline assignment: CDR1 SGHAT and CDR2 FQNNGV.

Concerning this clonotype: The junction and the germline gene differ at one end; a read error may be behind it. The V gene is TRBV6-2 or TRBV6-3, the J gene TRBJ2-3; 10 nucleotides match TRBD1. The germline CDR1 and CDR2 sequences are MNHEY and SVGEGT. The CDR3 spans 16 residues. This CDR3 reads CASSAYPTGGSDTQYF. The DNA of the CDR3 is TGTGCCAGCAGTGCGTACCCGACAGGGGGCTCAGATACCCAGTATTTT.

In the case of this clonotype: Being one base from a much bigger clone, this may be a read error. The final CDR3 position lacks the conserved phenylalanine or tryptophan, pointing to a likely read error. This rearrangement joins TRBV20-1 to TRBJ2-7; weak D call: TRBD2 (6 bases). Trimming stripped 3 bases from V and 5 bases from J, with 11 bases between. CDR3 length: 12 amino acids. CDR1 is DFQATT, CDR2 SNEGSKA, per germline (reference sequence). The CDR3 DNA follows: TGCAGTGCTAGTAAGACTAGTGACGAGCAGTACCTC. Amino acid sequence: CSASKTSDEQYL.

This clonotype has more than one count but fewer than ten. The chain recombines TRBV5-4 with TRBJ2-1; tentatively, D is TRBD2 (6 bases). Trimming shortened V by 6 bases and J by 12 bases, and 31 bases separated the two germline ends. CDR3 size: 17 residues. In germline, CDR1 is SGHNT, CDR2 YYREEE (reference sequence). The CDR3 protein is CASTRWRGPSDTKGQFF. The CDR3 DNA sequence: TGTGCCAGCACCCGTTGGCGGGGACCTTCGGACACAAAAGGGCAGTTCTTC.

Remarks on this clonotype: This may be a read error: a much more frequent sequence differs by one nucleotide. This chain links TRBV6-1 with TRBJ1-4; TRBD1 might be the D (6 bases). This CDR3 has 17 amino acids. Trimming took 6 bases from V and 4 from J, leaving 21 bases between them. CDR1 and CDR2 from the germline V gene are MNHNS and SASEGT. CDR3 nucleotides: TGTGCCAGCAGCACCCCGTATCTACAGGGCCGTAATGAAAAACTGTTTTTT. It specifies CASSTPYLQGRNEKLFF.

This clonotype occurred many times. This chain links TRBV7-6 with TRBJ2-7; 11 bases match TRBD2. The germline gives CDR1 SGHVS, CDR2 FNYEAQ. The CDR3 runs 17 residues. Trimming took 4 bases from V and 1 from J; bases not matched to a gene: 9. CDR3 amino acids: CASSSIAGGPQSYEQYF. The CDR3 coding sequence is TGTGCCAGCAGCTCAATAGCGGGAGGGCCCCAGTCCTACGAGCAGTACTTC.

This clonotype appeared many times. This chain uses TRBV10-3 with TRBJ2-7, with 13 bases lining up with TRBD2. Trimming cost V 7 bases and J 12 bases; bases outside gene matches: 6. Germline V lookup: CDR1 ENHRY, CDR2 SYGVKD. This CDR3 spans 12 amino acids. Here the CDR3 DNA reads TGTGCCATCACTGGGACTAGCGGGAATGCGTACTTC. It encodes CAITGTSGNAYF.

In its sample, this clonotype was seen a few times. This rearrangement joins TRBV7-8 to TRBJ2-4, with a tentative D call TRBD2 (6 bases). This CDR3 is 15 amino acids long. V lost 6 bases, J lost 8 bases, and 20 bases lay in between. Germline CDR1 SGHVS, CDR2 FQNEAQ. CDR3 sequence (DNA): TGTGCCAGCAGTTCACGGGCGGGGATTCGGGACATTCAGTACTTC. Residues: CASSSRAGIRDIQYF.

The chain is built from TRBV6-5 and TRBJ2-7, with 8 bases fitting TRBD2. V lost 4 bases, J lost 7 bases, and 9 bases stayed unmatched. The CDR3 sequence is 14 residues long. The germline V gene encodes CDR1 MNHEY and CDR2 SVGAGI. The CDR3, as DNA: TGTGCCAGCAGTTGCCTGACTAGCGTGACGGAGCAGTACTTC. This codes for CASSCLTSVTEQYF.

This clonotype was counted many times. The gene calls are TRBV7-2 and TRBJ2-3; TRBD1 matches at 10 bases. Per germline, CDR1 SGHTA and CDR2 FQGNSA. This CDR3 has 15 residues. With V trimmed by 5 bases and J by 3 bases, 5 bases remained unmatched. CDR3 in DNA: TGTGCCAGCAGCCCAAGACAGGGGGCGACAGATACGCAGTATTTT. The encoded protein is CASSPRQGATDTQYF.

In its sample, this clonotype was seen once. The V and J genes are TRBV7-9 and TRBJ2-3; 12 bases line up with TRBD2. The germline CDR1 and CDR2 sequences are SEHNR and FQNEAQ (reference sequence). This CDR3 is 15 amino acids long. V gave up 5 bases and J gave up 6 bases; unmatched junction bases: 6. The CDR3 DNA reads TGTGCCAGCAGCCAACTAGCGGGGGGAGGGGATACGCAGTATTTT. This codes for CASSQLAGGGDTQYF.

The V call is TRBV6-1, the J call TRBJ1-1; 7 bases are a match to TRBD1. V was pared by 10 bases and J by 11 bases, with 10 bases of the junction left unmatched. Germline V lookup: CDR1 MNHNS, CDR2 SASEGT. The CDR3 is 11 amino acids. The CDR3 is CATRWSGGAFF. The CDR3 DNA follows: TGTGCCACTCGTTGGTCAGGGGGGGCTTTCTTT.

This clonotype appeared many times. The chain couples TRBV6-5 to TRBJ2-5, with 7 positions matching TRBD1. V gave up 0 bases and J gave up 1 base; unmatched junction bases: 8. This CDR3 comprises 17 residues. In germline, CDR1 is MNHEY, CDR2 SVGAGI. The CDR3 is CASSYSSGTESQETQYF. In DNA form, the CDR3 reads TGTGCCAGCAGTTACTCCTCCGGGACAGAAAGCCAAGAGACCCAGTACTTC.

This clonotype was recorded many times. This chain uses TRBV14 with TRBJ1-2; D is possibly TRBD1 (5 bases). V was clipped by 3 bases and J by 4 bases, with 9 bases between them. The germline V gene encodes CDR1 SGHDN and CDR2 FVKESK. There are 13 residues in the CDR3. This chain's CDR3 is CASSQHGGYGYTF. CDR3 nucleotide sequence: TGTGCCAGCAGCCAGCACGGGGGCTATGGCTACACCTTC. Combining the CDR3 with reference TRBV14 and TRBJ1-2 gives the whole variable domain EAGVTQFPSHSVIEKGQTVTLRCDPISGHDNLYWYRRVMGKEIKFLLHFVKESKQDESGMPNNRFLAERTGGTYSTLKVQPAELEDSGVYFCASSQHGGYGYTFGSGTRLTVV.

A remark on this clonotype: With only one base between it and a far larger clone, this is likely a read error. This chain connects TRBV12-3 or TRBV12-4 to TRBJ2-7, with D possibly being TRBD2 (6 bases). The V end was cut by 7 bases, the J end by 3 bases, with 16 bases between. This CDR3 is 14 amino acids long. The CDR3 sequence: CASTPRASDYEQYF. The CDR3 DNA reads as TGTGCCAGCACCCCCCGGGCTAGCGACTACGAGCAGTACTTC.

Remarks on this clonotype: A far larger clone is only one base removed, so a read error is likely. The chain links TRBV6-4 to TRBJ2-3; D unclear. The V end was cut by 4 bases, the J end by 2 bases, with 13 bases between. Germline-derived CDR1 and CDR2 are MRHNA and SNTAGT. CDR3 length equals 15 residues. The CDR3 reads CASSVRTRPTDTQYF. The CDR3 DNA follows: TGTGCCAGCAGTGTAAGAACAAGACCCACAGATACGCAGTATTTT.

This clonotype was counted ten times or more. The genes are TRBV9 and TRBJ2-3; tentatively, D is TRBD1 (6 bases). Germline assignment: CDR1 SGDLS and CDR2 YYNGEE. The CDR3 has 18 amino acids. V lost 0 bases, J lost 0 bases, and 17 bases lay in between. The CDR3 sequence: CASSVVPSGQPSTDTQYF. For the CDR3, the DNA is TGTGCCAGCAGCGTAGTGCCCTCAGGACAGCCTAGCACAGATACGCAGTATTTT.